The 22 T cell receptor beta chains presented below share a single source sample, sequenced in a study of glioma-infiltrating T cells after dendritic cell vaccination. Generated by immunoSEQ multiplex PCR, the TCRdb table keeps only in-frame clones and is missing some. The sample yields some 100,000 clones, more than 75% seen once. Here the sequenced sample was blood, taken before dendritic cell vaccination. Receptors originate from a human donor with glioblastoma.

This clone appeared a few times. J is TRBJ1-2 and V is TRBV7-2; TRBD1 agrees at 7 bases. Germline CDR1 SGHTA, CDR2 FQGNSA. The CDR3 sequence is 12 residues long. J was trimmed by 7 bases and V by 5 bases; bases with no gene match: 4. The CDR3 nucleotides are TGTGCCAGCAGCCGACAGGGCCGTGGCTACACCTTC. Protein sequence: CASSRQGRGYTF.

The CDR3 sequence: CASSVGRQGGTEAFF. The DNA for the CDR3 is TGTGCCAGCAGCGTAGGAAGACAGGGGGGCACTGAAGCTTTCTTT. The rearrangement uses TRBV9 and TRBJ1-1, with 9 positions matching TRBD1. Germline values: CDR1 SGDLS, CDR2 YYNGEE. The trim removed 0 bases at V and 4 bases at J, leaving 4 bases unmatched. CDR3 length: 15 amino acids.

The chain combines TRBV7-2 with TRBJ2-3, with 10 bases that match TRBD2. J lost 5 bases, V lost 3 bases, and 5 bases had no gene match. Germline CDR1 SGHTA, CDR2 FQGNSA. There are 15 residues in the CDR3. CDR3 bases: TGTGCCAGCAGCTTCAGCGGGGGGGCCCAAGATACGCAGTATTTT. Translation: CASSFSGGAQDTQYF.

J is TRBJ2-7 and V is TRBV5-1; 12 nucleotides agree with TRBD2. Losses at the gene ends were 4 bases for V and 0 bases for J; bases not matched to a gene: 5. The CDR3 covers 16 residues. Germline V lookup: CDR1 SGHRS, CDR2 YFSETQ. The DNA for the CDR3 is TGCGCCAGCAGCCCCGCTAGCGGGGGGGCCTCCTACGAGCAGTACTTC. Protein sequence: CASSPASGGASYEQYF.

The rearrangement links TRBV13 to TRBJ1-3; TRBD1 matches 9 bases. After removal of 5 bases from V and 0 bases from J, the junction contained 8 bases not matched to a gene. Germline CDR1 is PRHDT and CDR2 is FYEKMQ (reference sequence). The CDR3 runs to 17 residues. In DNA form, the CDR3 reads TGTGCCAGCAGCCCCCCGGGACAGGGACTCTCTGGAAACACCATATATTTT. It codes for CASSPPGQGLSGNTIYF. Full variable domain (remainder filled in from reference TRBV13 and TRBJ1-3): AAGVIQSPRHLIKEKRETATLKCYPIPRHDTVYWYQQGPGQDPQFLISFYEKMQSDKGSIPDRFSAQQFSDYHSELNMSSLELGDSALYFCASSPPGQGLSGNTIYFGEGSWLTVV.

The V gene is TRBV5-6, the J gene TRBJ2-5; 12 bases are a match to TRBD2. CDR1 is SGHDT and CDR2 is YYEEEE in the germline V gene. The J segment lost 5 bases and the V segment lost 1 base, leaving 6 bases of the junction unmatched. The CDR3 runs to 16 residues. The CDR3 DNA reads TGTGCCAGCAGCTTGTGGACTAGCGGGATGTGGGAGACCCAGTACTTC. It is translated as CASSLWTSGMWETQYF.

This clone was seen once. V and J are TRBV2 and TRBJ1-2, with D unresolved. CDR3 length equals 15 residues. V was pared by 0 bases and J by 2 bases, with 10 bases between. Germline V gene sequence: CDR1 SNHLY, CDR2 FYNNEI. As DNA, the CDR3 is TGTGCCAGCAGTGAAGCGCGAAGCCCGAACTATGGCTACACCTTC. Protein product: CASSEARSPNYGYTF.

The rearrangement links TRBV10-1 to TRBJ1-1; 7 bases align to TRBD1. Trimming removed 4 bases from V and 5 bases from J; junction bases left unmatched: 13. CDR3 size: 16 residues. Germline CDR1 is WNHNN and CDR2 is SYGVQD (reference sequence). The CDR3 loop is CASSGVNPGGVTEAFF. CDR3 DNA sequence: TGCGCCAGCAGTGGCGTTAATCCAGGGGGAGTAACTGAAGCTTTCTTT.

This chain joins TRBV13 and TRBJ2-4, with 9 bases that match TRBD2. J gave up 9 bases and V 5 bases, and 8 bases lay outside the gene matches. Germline V gene data show CDR1 as PRHDT and CDR2 as FYEKMQ (reference sequence). The CDR3 extends over 14 amino acids. The CDR3 nucleotides read TGTGCCAGCAGCCCCCGCGCGGGGGGGGTCATTCAGTACTTC. Its translation is CASSPRAGGVIQYF.

This chain uses TRBV4-1 with TRBJ1-2; D is ambiguous. This CDR3 contains 16 residues. V was cut by 0 bases and J by 5 bases, with 16 bases left in between. Germline lookup yields CDR1 MGHRA and CDR2 YSYEKL. The CDR3: CASSQDEAAAWYGYTF. CDR3 DNA sequence: TGCGCCAGCAGCCAAGATGAGGCGGCAGCTTGGTATGGCTACACCTTC.

The chain links TRBV5-4 to TRBJ2-3, with 7 positions matching TRBD1. The CDR3 covers 16 residues. After removal of 4 bases from V and 1 base from J, the junction contained 9 bases not matched to a gene. The germline gives CDR1 SGHNT, CDR2 YYREEE (reference sequence). CDR3: CASSPDRQGGTDTQYF. CDR3 bases: TGTGCCAGCAGCCCGGACCGACAGGGAGGCACAGATACGCAGTATTTT.

This clone was counted a single time. The J gene is TRBJ2-5, the V gene TRBV5-1; D ambiguous. This CDR3 has 14 residues. V dropped 2 bases and J dropped 2 bases, with 10 bases sitting between them. From germline, CDR1 is SGHRS and CDR2 YFSETQ. CDR3 sequence: CASSFTQIQETQYF. The CDR3 region has the DNA TGCGCCAGCAGCTTTACACAGATTCAAGAGACCCAGTACTTC.

The genes are TRBV2 and TRBJ2-5; possible D gene TRBD1, 6 bases. The V end was cut by 6 bases, the J end by 4 bases, with 12 bases between. The CDR3 runs to 13 residues. In germline, CDR1 is SNHLY, CDR2 FYNNEI. This CDR3 is CASSGTIRETQYF. CDR3 in DNA: TGTGCCAGCAGCGGGACAATAAGAGAGACCCAGTACTTC.

A note on this clone: Additional DNA sequences in this sample encode the identical CDR3. The CDR3, as DNA: TGCGCCAGCAGCTTGGAAGGGAGCTATGGCTACACCTTC. The encoded protein is CASSLEGSYGYTF. The chain employs TRBV5-1 and TRBJ1-2; no firm D call. Germline assignment: CDR1 SGHRS and CDR2 YFSETQ. Trimming removed 0 bases at V and 4 bases at J, with 7 bases between. This CDR3 comprises 13 residues.

The rearrangement uses TRBV19 and TRBJ1-1; D is unresolved. Looked up from germline, CDR1 is LNHDA and CDR2 is SQIVND (reference sequence). The CDR3 totals 11 residues. The V end lost 7 bases, the J end lost 8 bases, and 11 bases lay between the germline ends. The CDR3 DNA is TGTGCCAGTACATCGCACGGGGAAGCTTTCTTT. Translation: CASTSHGEAFF.

V is TRBV27 and J is TRBJ2-7; maybe TRBD2 (6 bases). Trimming took 4 bases from V and 5 from J, leaving 12 bases between them. The CDR3 runs to 13 residues. CDR1 is MNHEY, CDR2 SMNVEV, per germline (reference sequence). CDR3 region: CASSWRPGDEQYF. As DNA, the CDR3 is TGTGCCAGCAGTTGGAGGCCGGGGGACGAGCAGTACTTC.

V is TRBV19 and J is TRBJ2-4; 8 nucleotides match TRBD2. This CDR3 is built from 14 residues. Germline-derived CDR1 and CDR2 are LNHDA and SQIVND (reference sequence). The V and J ends lost 7 bases and 7 bases, in that order; junction bases with no gene match: 9. CDR3 in amino acids: CASNPGLEGNIQYF. CDR3 sequence (DNA): TGTGCCAGTAATCCGGGACTAGAGGGGAACATTCAGTACTTC.

The J gene is TRBJ2-2, the V gene TRBV11-3; no reliable D call. Germline CDR1 is SGHNT and CDR2 is YENEEA. V was clipped by 5 bases and J by 7 bases, with 11 bases between them. CDR3 size: 13 residues. The CDR3 spells CASSEPYYGELFF. The CDR3 coding sequence is TGTGCCAGCAGCGAACCGTACTACGGGGAGCTGTTTTTT.

The chain joins TRBV5-1 to TRBJ2-7, with a weak D call TRBD2 (5 bases). CDR1 and CDR2 from the germline V gene are SGHRS and YFSETQ. The CDR3 contains 14 residues. V was trimmed by 3 bases and J by 2 bases, leaving 12 bases between them. The CDR3 DNA follows: TGCGCCAGCAGCTATGGAGGCGGAGCCTACGAGCAGTACTTC. It yields the protein CASSYGGGAYEQYF.

CDR3 loop: CASSPGTGPLVDEQYF. The CDR3 bases are TGTGCCAGCAGCCCCGGGACAGGTCCCCTCGTGGACGAGCAGTACTTC. The V call is TRBV7-6, the J call TRBJ2-7; 8 bases fit TRBD1. Trimming took 5 bases from V and 5 from J; bases not matched to a gene: 14. CDR1 and CDR2 (germline): SGHVS, FNYEAQ. This CDR3 comprises 16 residues.

The table lists this clone with a few counts. V usage is TRBV20-1 and J usage is TRBJ1-3, with 7 positions matching TRBD1. Germline V CDR1 and CDR2: DFQATT, SNEGSKA (reference sequence). This CDR3 is 11 amino acids long. J lost 7 bases, V lost 5 bases, and 2 bases had no gene match. The CDR3: CSAETGNTIYF. CDR3 DNA sequence: TGCAGTGCTGAGACAGGGAACACCATATATTTT.

This chain connects TRBV15 to TRBJ1-4, with TRBD1 matching over 7 bases. The junction had 5 bases not matched to a gene; V was cut back by 3 bases and J by 4 bases. The CDR3 is 15 residues long. Germline loops: CDR1 LNHNV, CDR2 YYDKDF (reference sequence). The CDR3 coding sequence is TGTGCCACCAGCAGGGGCAGGGGGGTTAATGAAAAACTGTTTTTT. Translation: CATSRGRGVNEKLFF.